These T cell receptor beta chains were read from a single sample in a study of T-cell reconstitution after alpha-beta-depleted transplantation in children. TCRdb passed the PCR reads through MiXCR, listing each CDR3 protein once. This repertoire shows hundreds of thousands of distinct CDR3 sequences, 23% found once; its top ten account for roughly 14%. Sequencing was performed on PBMCs, mostly from graft donor cells, taken 360 days after TCRalphabeta/CD19-depleted stem cell transplant. These receptors all stem from a boy in the first two years of life who had a stem cell transplant for acute myeloid leukemia, so the T cells may come from the graft donor. CDR3s include the opening cysteine and the closing phenylalanine or tryptophan. D genes are given only for firm matches. Expanded clones get a size class; other rows say once, few or many, or leave the size out.

>14|TRBJ2-5|-|TRBV5-1|-
CASSFLGYQETQYF
TGCGCCAGCAGCTTTCTCGGGTACCAAGAGACCCAGTACTTC
>13|TRBJ2-5|-|TRBV6-1|-
CASRSNLQETQYF
TGTGCCAGCAGATCCAACCTCCAAGAGACCCAGTACTTC
>17|TRBJ2-5|-|TRBV14|-
CASSQDSGRDRQETQYF
TGTGCCAGCAGCCAAGATTCGGGCAGGGACCGGCAAGAGACCCAGTACTTC
>13|TRBJ2-2|-|TRBV7-7|few
CASSDPNTGELFF
TGTGCCAGCAGTGACCCGAACACCGGGGAGCTGTTTTTT
>12|TRBJ2-2|-|TRBV20-1|many
CSGSSNTGELFF
TGCAGTGGGTCTTCGAACACCGGGGAGCTGTTTTTT
>15|TRBJ2-3|-|TRBV12-3/TRBV12-4|few
CASSPGTPLTDTQYF
TGTGCCAGCAGTCCCGGGACTCCCCTCACAGATACGCAGTATTTT
>16|TRBJ2-1|-|TRBV6-5|many
CASSYSWRSSYNEQFF
TGTGCCAGCAGTTACTCGTGGCGAAGCTCCTACAATGAGCAGTTCTTC
>18|TRBJ2-3|TRBD2|TRBV2|few
CASSEAGTSGESTDTQYF
TGTGCCAGCAGTGAAGCGGGTACTAGCGGGGAGAGCACAGATACGCAGTATTTT
>13|TRBJ1-6|-|TRBV3-1|many
CASSQIKGSPLHF
TGTGCCAGCAGCCAAATCAAGGGGTCACCCCTCCACTTT
>14|TRBJ1-2|-|TRBV4-1|many
CASSQEGVGYGYTF
TGCGCCAGCAGCCAAGAAGGTGTGGGCTATGGCTACACCTTC
>16|TRBJ2-3|-|TRBV12-5|-
CASDAEGQTSTDTQYF
TGTGCTAGTGACGCCGAAGGACAGACTAGCACAGATACGCAGTATTTT
>15|TRBJ2-7|-|TRBV7-2|few
CASSPVALDSYEQYF
TGTGCCAGCAGCCCCGTGGCCCTAGATTCTTACGAGCAGTACTTC
>15|TRBJ2-5|TRBD2|TRBV7-9|-
CASSGLVGVQETQYF
TGTGCCAGCAGCGGACTAGTTGGGGTCCAAGAGACCCAGTACTTC
>14|TRBJ2-5|TRBD1|TRBV30|-
CAWRRTGHWETQYF
TGTGCCTGGAGGAGGACAGGGCATTGGGAGACCCAGTACTTC
>13|TRBJ2-1|-|TRBV7-9|-
CASSEVGLNEQFF
TGTGCCAGCAGCGAGGTGGGTCTAAATGAGCAGTTCTTC
>16|TRBJ1-1|TRBD1|TRBV28|many
CASSWGRTGYSTEAFF
TGTGCCAGCAGTTGGGGAAGGACAGGCTATTCCACTGAAGCTTTCTTT
>14|TRBJ2-5|-|TRBV5-1|many
CASSLNLGKETQYF
TGCGCCAGCAGCTTGAACCTGGGAAAAGAGACCCAGTACTTC
>15|TRBJ2-7|-|TRBV4-3|few
CASSRDWDSSYEQYF
TGCGCCAGCAGCAGGGACTGGGACAGCTCCTACGAGCAGTACTTC
>13|TRBJ2-7|TRBD1|TRBV29-1|-
CSVSGQPDGEQYF
TGCAGCGTATCGGGACAGCCGGACGGGGAGCAGTACTTC
>13|TRBJ1-1|-|TRBV29-1|-
CSVEGGQNTEAFF
TGCAGCGTTGAAGGGGGACAGAACACTGAAGCTTTCTTT
>18|TRBJ2-6|-|TRBV4-3|-
CASSHSKERGTGANVLTF
TGCGCCAGCAGCCACTCCAAGGAAAGGGGGACCGGGGCCAACGTCCTGACTTTC
>13|TRBJ2-3|TRBD2|TRBV29-1|-
CSVERGDTDTQYF
TGCAGCGTTGAACGGGGGGACACAGATACGCAGTATTTT
>14|TRBJ1-5|-|TRBV9|few
CASSAKPEWEAQHF
TGTGCCAGCAGCGCCAAGCCCGAGTGGGAGGCCCAGCATTTT
>14|TRBJ2-6|-|TRBV20-1|many
CSASPSPGANVLTF
TGCAGTGCTAGTCCCAGCCCTGGGGCCAACGTCCTGACTTTC
>17|TRBJ2-5|TRBD1|TRBV4-3|-
CASSQEVVGTGKETQYF
TGCGCCAGCAGCCAAGAAGTGGTGGGGACAGGAAAAGAGACCCAGTACTTC
>14|TRBJ2-3|-|TRBV7-2|many
CASSLYQGIDTQYF
TGTGCCAGCAGCTTATATCAAGGGATCGATACGCAGTATTTT
>13|TRBJ1-2|-|TRBV28|many
CATEGGSVYGYTF
TGTGCCACGGAGGGGGGATCTGTCTATGGCTACACCTTC
>14|TRBJ1-2|TRBD1|TRBV20-1|few
CSARRAGTAYGYTF
TGCAGTGCTAGAAGAGCTGGGACAGCATATGGCTACACCTTC
>13|TRBJ1-6|-|TRBV10-1|-
CASSDSLNSPLHF
TGCGCCAGCAGCGACAGTCTTAATTCACCCCTCCACTTT
>17|TRBJ2-2|TRBD2|TRBV5-6|-
CASSFGAGDGLTGELFF
TGTGCCAGCAGCTTCGGAGCGGGGGATGGCCTCACCGGGGAGCTGTTTTTT
>16|TRBJ2-7|TRBD1|TRBV12-3/TRBV12-4|many
CASSPPNPTGGNEQYF
TGTGCCAGCAGTCCTCCTAACCCGACAGGGGGAAACGAGCAGTACTTC
>15|TRBJ2-3|-|TRBV15|few
CATSRTQSSTDTQYF
TGTGCCACCAGCAGAACACAGAGTAGCACAGATACGCAGTATTTT
>15|TRBJ2-5|-|TRBV5-5|-
CASVPGRKAQETQYF
TGTGCCAGCGTCCCAGGTCGGAAGGCACAAGAGACCCAGTACTTC
>16|TRBJ2-6|-|TRBV7-8|many
CASRLNLASGANVLTF
TGTGCCAGCAGGCTAAACCTAGCTTCCGGGGCCAACGTCCTGACTTTC
>13|TRBJ1-1|-|TRBV19|-
CASSIQGGPEAFF
TGTGCCAGTAGTATACAGGGAGGCCCTGAAGCTTTCTTT
>13|TRBJ1-1|-|TRBV7-9|-
CASSIRGVDEAFF
TGTGCCAGCAGCATCAGGGGTGTCGATGAAGCTTTCTTT
>13|TRBJ1-2|-|TRBV12-3/TRBV12-4|-
CASSNQRGYGYTF
TGTGCCAGCAGTAACCAGAGGGGGTATGGCTACACCTTC
>12|TRBJ2-3|-|TRBV7-2|-
CASSLNRNTQYF
TGTGCCAGCAGCTTAAACAGAAATACGCAGTATTTT
>13|TRBJ1-4|-|TRBV20-1|-
CSARDLRGEKLFF
TGCAGTGCTAGGGACCTGCGCGGTGAAAAACTGTTTTTT
>14|TRBJ2-1|TRBD2|TRBV27|-
CASSGGSSYNEQFF
TGTGCCAGCAGCGGCGGGAGCTCCTACAATGAGCAGTTCTTC
>15|TRBJ2-2|-|TRBV28|-
CASSHGSGLTGELFF
TGTGCCAGCAGTCACGGGAGCGGTCTCACCGGGGAGCTGTTTTTT
>15|TRBJ2-5|-|TRBV12-3/TRBV12-4|-
CASSLIGARRETQYF
TGTGCCAGCAGTTTAATTGGGGCGCGCAGAGAGACCCAGTACTTC
>12|TRBJ2-7|-|TRBV7-2|-
CASSLDKYEQYF
TGTGCCAGCAGCTTAGATAAGTACGAGCAGTACTTC
>14|TRBJ2-3|TRBD1|TRBV7-9|many
CASRQGASPDTQYF
TGTGCCAGCAGACAGGGGGCGTCCCCAGATACGCAGTATTTT
>16|TRBJ2-7|-|TRBV18|-
CASSPWTSAVGYEQYF
TGTGCCAGCTCACCTTGGACCTCAGCGGTGGGTTACGAGCAGTACTTC
>15|TRBJ1-4|-|TRBV7-2|few
CASSLVGPWDEKLFF
TGTGCCAGCAGCTTAGTAGGGCCATGGGATGAAAAACTGTTTTTT
>13|TRBJ1-5|-|TRBV20-1|few
CSARVFLLQPQHF
TGCAGTGCTAGAGTGTTTTTGCTTCAGCCCCAGCATTTT
>16|TRBJ2-1|-|TRBV7-9|few
CASSSKYGTSYNEQFF
TGTGCCAGCAGTTCCAAGTACGGGACCTCCTACAATGAGCAGTTCTTC
>16|TRBJ2-5|TRBD2|TRBV6-1|-
CASSRGGVAGQETQYF
TGTGCCAGCAGTAGAGGTGGGGTAGCGGGCCAAGAGACCCAGTACTTC
>20|TRBJ1-3|TRBD1|TRBV11-1|few
CASSLAVVRDREGSGNTIYF
TGTGCCAGCAGCTTAGCGGTGGTCCGGGACAGGGAAGGGTCTGGAAACACCATATATTTT
>11|TRBJ1-3|-|TRBV6-5|few
CASSQGNTIYF
TGTGCCAGCAGCCAAGGAAACACCATATATTTT
>16|TRBJ2-1|TRBD2|TRBV4-1|few
CASSPWTSGGYNEQFF
TGCGCCAGCAGCCCTTGGACTAGCGGGGGCTACAATGAGCAGTTCTTC
>15|TRBJ2-6|-|TRBV20-1|-
CSARGVGSGANVLTF
TGCAGTGCTAGAGGTGTGGGCTCTGGGGCCAACGTCCTGACTTTC
>17|TRBJ2-3|TRBD2|TRBV11-3|-
CASSTRIAGGVPDTQYF
TGTGCCAGCAGCACACGTATCGCGGGGGGGGTGCCAGATACGCAGTATTTT
>12|TRBJ2-7|-|TRBV12-3/TRBV12-4|few
CASRAGGHEQYF
TGTGCCAGCAGGGCAGGCGGACACGAGCAGTACTTC
>17|TRBJ2-3|TRBD1|TRBV20-1|-
CSAPDRGRGPSTDTQYF
TGCAGTGCTCCCGACAGGGGTAGAGGTCCTAGCACAGATACGCAGTATTTT
>14|TRBJ2-7|TRBD2|TRBV20-1|few
CSAAGTSGNYEQYF
TGCAGTGCGGCCGGGACTAGCGGAAACTACGAGCAGTACTTC